Included here is one T cell receptor beta chain sequence, with context. What it binds is unknown. Time point in this sample: time of PML onset. Every listed patient previously received interferon beta; all PML patients were women. At PML onset, T3 blood samples were taken. This specimen comes from a study of multiple sclerosis patients with progressive multifocal leukoencephalopathy. Study-level findings and limits: Lower normalized Shannon entropy suggested reduced TRB diversity in most PML patients.

Assay: immunoSEQ multiplex PCR; the TCRdb copy retains only in-frame clones and omits some. The sample lists over 25,000 clones, less than 90% occurring once. The CDR3 is made up of 15 amino acids. The junction had 7 bases not matched to a gene; V was cut back by 5 bases and J by 4 bases. Germline CDR1 reads SGHNT; CDR2 reads YYREEE (reference sequence). The TCR sequence derives from a human donor with progressive multifocal leukoencephalopathy. Specimen: PBMCs, collected from a patient treated with natalizumab. V and J are TRBV5-4 and TRBJ2-7, with 12 bases identical to TRBD1. Here the CDR3 reads CASRSGTGGLYEQYF. CDR3 bases: TGTGCCAGCAGATCCGGGACAGGGGGCCTTTACGAGCAGTACTTC.